This T cell receptor beta chain comes out of a study of OX40 agonist ivuxolimab in advanced cancers. Study details: Head and neck, renal cell, melanoma or hepatocellular carcinoma were the cancers that dose-escalation patients had. A partial response was reached by three patients: one with hepatocellular carcinoma and two with cutaneous melanoma.

General study results and limits: Clones of CD4+ and CD8+ blood T cells grew by week 6 at doses of 0.1 to 3.0 mg/kg. Patients who responded partially at 0.1-3.0 mg/kg showed clonal expansion ranking among the lowest.

Method: immunoSEQ multiplex PCR; TCRdb's copy keeps in-frame clones and lacks some. The sample lists some 85,000 clones; under 95% were seen once. On this clone: What it recognizes is unknown.

Germline CDR1 is SGHDT and CDR2 is YYEEEE. This CDR3 spans 14 amino acids. Trimming removed 4 bases from V and 0 bases from J; junction bases left unmatched: 3. The source was CD4+ or CD8+ T cells sorted from blood, collected in a trial of the OX40 agonist ivuxolimab. The genes are TRBV5-6 and TRBJ1-1, with TRBD1 matching 7 bases. This sequence originates from an adult with an advanced solid tumor such as melanoma, head and neck, liver or kidney cancer. The CDR3 DNA follows: TGTGCCAGCAGCCTCACAGGGGTGAACACTGAAGCTTTCTTT. It translates to CASSLTGVNTEAFF.